The rows below give T cell receptor beta chains drawn from one sample of a study of cytomegalovirus exposure and HLA in healthy donors. Using immunoSEQ multiplex PCR, the repertoire was profiled, and TCRdb retains in-frame clones only, with some absent. This table holds 95,000 to 150,000 clones, more than 60% found once. The sample comprised PBMCs. The receptors come from a woman aged 40-49 years in good health and CMV-seronegative. Both conserved end residues are part of each CDR3. A D gene is named only where the DNA matches it firmly. Where a row states a size, it is once, few, many or the class of an expanded clone; other rows omit it.

j_gene | abundance | len | v_gene | d_gene | CDR3aa | CDR3nt
TRBJ2-7 | - | 13 | TRBV7-2 | - | CASSLSPAYEQYF | TGTGCCAGCAGCTTATCTCCGGCCTACGAGCAGTACTTC
TRBJ2-3 | - | 14 | TRBV2 | TRBD2 | CASRGREGSDTQYF | TGTGCCAGCAGGGGACGGGAGGGCTCAGATACGCAGTATTTT
TRBJ2-2 | - | 15 | TRBV7-2 | - | CASSPGGSEPGELFF | TGTGCCAGCAGCCCCGGGGGTAGCGAGCCCGGGGAGCTGTTTTTT
TRBJ2-1 | - | 15 | TRBV7-2 | - | CASSLYSGSYNEQFF | TGTGCCAGCAGCTTATACAGCGGCTCCTACAATGAGCAGTTCTTC
TRBJ2-3 | - | 14 | TRBV6-5 | - | CASRKHGSTDTQYF | TGTGCCAGCAGGAAACATGGCAGCACAGATACGCAGTATTTT
TRBJ2-1 | once | 13 | TRBV19 | - | CASRVESYNEQFF | TGTGCCAGTAGGGTTGAGTCCTACAATGAGCAGTTCTTC
TRBJ2-5 | - | 15 | TRBV5-6 | - | CASSPRRGLVSTQYF | TGTGCCAGCAGCCCCAGACGCGGACTGGTGTCGACCCAGTACTTC
TRBJ2-2 | - | 15 | TRBV2 | TRBD1 | CASSTGTVSHGELFF | TGTGCCAGCAGTACCGGGACAGTGAGTCACGGGGAGCTGTTTTTT
TRBJ1-1 | - | 18 | TRBV5-1 | TRBD1 | CASSLRLAPQGENTEAFF | TGCGCCAGCAGCTTGCGTTTGGCTCCGCAGGGGGAGAACACTGAAGCTTTCTTT
TRBJ2-3 | few | 15 | TRBV27 | TRBD1 | CASKHNDRETDTQYF | TGTGCCAGCAAACATAATGACAGGGAGACAGATACGCAGTATTTT
TRBJ2-2 | once | 16 | TRBV4-3 | TRBD2 | CASSQGTSGNTGELFF | TGCGCCAGCAGCCAGGGGACTAGCGGGAACACCGGGGAGCTGTTTTTT
TRBJ2-2 | - | 17 | TRBV11-1 | TRBD1 | CASSLRRDSVGDGELFF | TGTGCCAGCAGCTTACGCAGGGACAGCGTGGGAGACGGGGAGCTGTTTTTT
TRBJ1-5 | - | 14 | TRBV2 | - | CASSQQWGDQPQHF | TGTGCCAGCAGTCAACAGTGGGGGGATCAGCCCCAGCATTTT
TRBJ2-7 | - | 13 | TRBV19 | - | CASTMGSDYEQYF | TGTGCCAGTACGATGGGCTCCGACTACGAGCAGTACTTC
TRBJ2-6 | many | 16 | TRBV6-1 | TRBD1 | CASSELTGSGANVLTF | TGTGCCAGCAGTGAATTGACAGGGTCTGGGGCCAACGTCCTGACTTTC
TRBJ2-3 | - | 16 | TRBV6-6 | TRBD2 | CASSTLLGGGGDTQYF | TGTGCCAGCAGCACCCTTTTGGGGGGGGGAGGGGATACGCAGTATTTT
TRBJ2-7 | - | 16 | TRBV5-1 | TRBD2 | CASSLASPSGSYEQYF | TGCGCCAGCAGCTTGGCCTCGCCTAGCGGGAGTTATGAGCAGTACTTC
TRBJ1-2 | - | 13 | TRBV5-8 | - | CASSVRGDYGYTF | TGTGCCAGCAGCGTTCGGGGTGACTATGGCTACACCTTC
TRBJ1-4 | once | 14 | TRBV6-5 | - | CASRTGREGEKLFF | TGTGCCAGCAGAACGGGCAGGGAGGGTGAAAAACTGTTTTTT
TRBJ2-7 | few | 15 | TRBV6-6 | TRBD2 | CASSTLAGGGQEQYF | TGTGCCAGCAGTACCCTAGCGGGAGGGGGGCAGGAGCAGTACTTC
TRBJ1-2 | - | 13 | TRBV28 | - | CASSLSGYRGYTF | TGTGCCAGCAGTTTATCCGGTTATCGTGGCTACACCTTC
TRBJ2-3 | - | 15 | TRBV11-2 | TRBD1 | CASSSGQGRTDTQYF | TGTGCCAGCAGCTCCGGACAGGGGCGAACTGATACGCAGTATTTT
TRBJ1-2 | - | 17 | TRBV4-3 | TRBD1 | CASSQSLPGGFSDGYTF | TGCGCCAGCAGCCAATCCCTGCCAGGGGGGTTTAGTGATGGCTACACCTTC
TRBJ1-2 | - | 15 | TRBV4-3 | - | CASSQSYPQGYGYTF | TGCGCCAGCAGCCAGAGTTATCCCCAGGGCTATGGCTACACCTTC
TRBJ2-1 | - | 16 | TRBV11-3 | TRBD2 | CASSPGLAGGYNEQFF | TGTGCCAGCAGCCCAGGACTAGCGGGAGGGTACAATGAGCAGTTCTTC
TRBJ2-5 | - | 18 | TRBV4-2 | - | CASSQDRGKAGPDETQYF | TGTGCCAGCAGCCAAGATCGAGGAAAAGCGGGCCCTGACGAGACCCAGTACTTC
TRBJ1-1 | - | 14 | TRBV2 | - | CASSRTASNTEAFF | TGTGCCAGCAGTAGGACAGCCTCGAACACTGAAGCTTTCTTT
TRBJ2-5 | few | 13 | TRBV6-6 | TRBD2 | CASSPAGVETQYF | TGTGCCAGCAGTCCAGCGGGAGTAGAGACCCAGTACTTC
TRBJ2-2 | - | 14 | TRBV19 | TRBD1 | CASKRQGAGGELFF | TGTGCCAGTAAGAGGCAGGGGGCCGGCGGGGAGCTGTTTTTT
TRBJ2-7 | few | 15 | TRBV7-2 | - | CASSLGHGSQYEQYF | TGTGCCAGCAGCTTAGGGCACGGGAGTCAGTACGAGCAGTACTTC
TRBJ2-7 | - | 15 | TRBV6-1 | - | CASSEVRDMTYEQYF | TGTGCCAGCAGTGAAGTCCGGGACATGACCTACGAGCAGTACTTC
TRBJ1-5 | - | 16 | TRBV4-1 | TRBD1 | CASSPLPGQEGQPQHF | TGCGCCAGCAGCCCCCTACCGGGACAGGAGGGGCAGCCCCAGCATTTT
TRBJ1-1 | - | 14 | TRBV5-1 | - | CASHTGTPNTEAFF | TGCGCCAGCCATACCGGGACACCGAACACTGAAGCTTTCTTT
TRBJ2-1 | - | 16 | TRBV11-3 | TRBD2 | CASSPPVRGGMSEQFF | TGTGCCAGCAGCCCCCCGGTGCGCGGGGGTATGAGTGAGCAGTTCTTC
TRBJ2-7 | - | 15 | TRBV6-5 | - | CASSSSQLQGYEQYF | TGTGCCAGCAGTTCTTCACAGCTTCAGGGGTACGAGCAGTACTTC
TRBJ2-7 | - | 14 | TRBV6-6 | TRBD2 | CASSYPGLAGEQYF | TGTGCCAGCAGTTATCCCGGACTAGCTGGTGAGCAGTACTTC
TRBJ2-7 | few | 14 | TRBV19 | TRBD1 | CASWTGQGPYEQYF | TGTGCCAGTTGGACGGGACAGGGCCCCTACGAGCAGTACTTC
TRBJ1-5 | few | 14 | TRBV7-8 | - | CASSLGGANQPQHF | TGTGCCAGCAGCTTGGGTGGGGCGAATCAGCCCCAGCATTTT
TRBJ2-3 | few | 15 | TRBV7-3 | TRBD1 | CASSSGQGGTDTQYF | TGTGCCAGCAGCTCAGGACAGGGGGGAACAGATACGCAGTATTTT
TRBJ1-6 | - | 17 | TRBV9 | TRBD1 | CASSPGTGSSYNSPLHF | TGTGCCAGCAGCCCGGGGACAGGGAGCTCCTATAATTCACCCCTCCACTTT
TRBJ1-6 | - | 16 | TRBV7-3 | - | CSSSLRSPGNNSPLHF | TGTTCCAGCAGCTTAAGAAGCCCGGGAAATAATTCACCCCTCCACTTT
TRBJ2-4 | - | 18 | TRBV7-9 | TRBD2 | CASSFSETWTSGRNIQYF | TGTGCCAGCAGCTTTAGTGAGACTTGGACTAGCGGGAGAAACATTCAGTACTTC
TRBJ2-7 | once | 12 | TRBV6-5 | - | CASRRQGYEQYF | TGTGCCAGCAGGAGGCAGGGTTACGAGCAGTACTTC
TRBJ1-2 | - | 15 | TRBV18 | - | CASSPPGGSNYGYTF | TGTGCCAGCTCACCACCGGGGGGGTCCAACTATGGCTACACCTTC
TRBJ1-4 | - | 14 | TRBV4-3 | - | CASSQDDSNEKLFF | TGCGCCAGCAGCCAAGATGACAGTAATGAAAAACTGTTTTTT
TRBJ1-1 | - | 14 | TRBV5-6 | - | CASSLGGSGTEAFF | TGTGCCAGCAGCTTAGGCGGGAGTGGGACTGAAGCTTTCTTT
TRBJ1-6 | - | 14 | TRBV27 | - | CASSGHQGNSPLHF | TGTGCCAGCAGTGGCCATCAGGGTAATTCACCCCTCCACTTT
TRBJ2-1 | - | 11 | TRBV13 | - | CASSYINERFF | TGTGCCAGCAGCTACATCAATGAGCGGTTCTTC
TRBJ2-7 | - | 14 | TRBV7-7 | TRBD1 | CASSPGTGSYEQYF | TGTGCCAGCAGCCCCGGGACAGGTTCCTACGAGCAGTACTTC